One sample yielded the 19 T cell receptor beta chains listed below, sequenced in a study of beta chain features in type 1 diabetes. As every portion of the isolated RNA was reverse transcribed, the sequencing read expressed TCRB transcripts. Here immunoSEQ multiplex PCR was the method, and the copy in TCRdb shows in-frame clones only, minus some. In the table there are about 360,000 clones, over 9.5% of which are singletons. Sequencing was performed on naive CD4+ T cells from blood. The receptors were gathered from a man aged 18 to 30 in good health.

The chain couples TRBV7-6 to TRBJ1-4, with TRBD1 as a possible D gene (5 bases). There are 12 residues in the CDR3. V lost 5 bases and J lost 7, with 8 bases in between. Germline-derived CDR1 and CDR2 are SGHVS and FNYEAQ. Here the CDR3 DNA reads TGTGCCAGCAGCCTCGGGGGTGAAAAACTGTTTTTT. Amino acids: CASSLGGEKLFF.

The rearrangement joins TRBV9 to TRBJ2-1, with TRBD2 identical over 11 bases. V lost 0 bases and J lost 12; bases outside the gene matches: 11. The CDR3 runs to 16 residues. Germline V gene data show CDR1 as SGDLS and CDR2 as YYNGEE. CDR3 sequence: CASSVATGLAGGRQFF. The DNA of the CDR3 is TGTGCCAGCAGCGTAGCTACGGGGCTAGCGGGGGGCCGGCAGTTCTTC.

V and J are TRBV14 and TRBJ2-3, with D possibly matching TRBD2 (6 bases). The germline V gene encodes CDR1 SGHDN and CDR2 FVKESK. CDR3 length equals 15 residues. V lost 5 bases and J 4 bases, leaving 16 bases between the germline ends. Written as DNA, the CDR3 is TGTGCCAGCAGCTTCCCCGGGAGCGTCGCAGATACGCAGTATTTT. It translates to CASSFPGSVADTQYF.

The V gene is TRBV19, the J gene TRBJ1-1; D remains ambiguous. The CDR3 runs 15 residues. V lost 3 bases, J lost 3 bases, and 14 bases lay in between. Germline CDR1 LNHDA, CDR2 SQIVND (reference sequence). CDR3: CASSILTQLYTEAFF. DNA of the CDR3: TGTGCCAGTAGTATCTTGACACAACTTTACACTGAAGCTTTCTTT. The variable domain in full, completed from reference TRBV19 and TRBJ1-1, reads DGGITQSPKYLFRKEGQNVTLSCEQNLNHDAMYWYRQDPGQGLRLIYYSQIVNDFQKGDIAEGYSVSREKKESFPLTVTSAQKNPTAFYLCASSILTQLYTEAFFGQGTRLTVV.

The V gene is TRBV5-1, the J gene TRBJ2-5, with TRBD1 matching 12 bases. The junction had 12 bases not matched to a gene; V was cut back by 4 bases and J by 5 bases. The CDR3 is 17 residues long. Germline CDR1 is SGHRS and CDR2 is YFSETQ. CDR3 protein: CASSPFTGTGGTETQYF. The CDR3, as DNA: TGCGCCAGCAGCCCCTTCACCGGGACAGGGGGCACGGAGACCCAGTACTTC. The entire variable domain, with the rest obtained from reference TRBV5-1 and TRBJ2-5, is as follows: KAGVTQTPRYLIKTRGQQVTLSCSPISGHRSVSWYQQTPGQGLQFLFEYFSETQRNKGNFPGRFSGRQFSNSRSEMNVSTLELGDSALYLCASSPFTGTGGTETQYFGPGTRLLVL.

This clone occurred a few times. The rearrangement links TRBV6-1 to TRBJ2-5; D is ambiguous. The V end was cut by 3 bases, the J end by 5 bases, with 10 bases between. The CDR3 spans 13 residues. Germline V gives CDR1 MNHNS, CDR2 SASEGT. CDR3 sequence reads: CASSDWSGETQYF. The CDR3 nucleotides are TGTGCCAGCAGTGATTGGTCTGGCGAGACCCAGTACTTC.

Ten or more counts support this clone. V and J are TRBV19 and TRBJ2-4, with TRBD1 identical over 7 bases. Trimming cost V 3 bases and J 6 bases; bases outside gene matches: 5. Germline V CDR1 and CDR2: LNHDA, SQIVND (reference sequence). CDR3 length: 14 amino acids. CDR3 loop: CASSIDRAGNIQYF. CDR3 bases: TGTGCCAGTAGTATCGACAGGGCGGGAAACATTCAGTACTTC.

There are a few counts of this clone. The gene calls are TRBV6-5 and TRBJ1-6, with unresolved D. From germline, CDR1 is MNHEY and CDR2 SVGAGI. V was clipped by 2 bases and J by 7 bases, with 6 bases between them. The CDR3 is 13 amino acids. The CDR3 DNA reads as TGTGCCAGCAGTTACACAGCCAATTCACCCCTCCACTTT. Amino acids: CASSYTANSPLHF.

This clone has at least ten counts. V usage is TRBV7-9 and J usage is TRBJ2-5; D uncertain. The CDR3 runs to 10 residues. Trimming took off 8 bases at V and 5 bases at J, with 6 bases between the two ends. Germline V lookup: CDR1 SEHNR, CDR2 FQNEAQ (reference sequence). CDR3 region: CASPRETQYF. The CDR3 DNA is TGTGCCAGCCCTCGGGAGACCCAGTACTTC.

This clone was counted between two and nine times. The DNA for the CDR3 is TGTGCCAGCGGATGGCGGAGTCAGCCCCAGCATTTT. It encodes CASGWRSQPQHF. The V call is TRBV27, the J call TRBJ1-5; D is unresolved. This CDR3 has 12 amino acids. The V and J ends lost 8 bases and 6 bases respectively, with 11 bases between them. In germline, CDR1 is MNHEY, CDR2 SMNVEV (reference sequence).

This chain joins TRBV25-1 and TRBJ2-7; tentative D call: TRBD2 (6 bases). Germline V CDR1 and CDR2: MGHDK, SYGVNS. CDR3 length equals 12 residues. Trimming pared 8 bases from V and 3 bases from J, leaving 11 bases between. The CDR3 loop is CASRESGYEQYF. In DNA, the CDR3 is TGTGCCAGCCGGGAGTCGGGCTACGAGCAGTACTTC.

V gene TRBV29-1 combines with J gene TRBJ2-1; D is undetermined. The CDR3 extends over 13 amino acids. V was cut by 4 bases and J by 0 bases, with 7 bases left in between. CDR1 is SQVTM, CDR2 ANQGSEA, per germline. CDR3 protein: CSVVASSYNEQFF. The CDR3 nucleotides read TGCAGCGTTGTTGCGAGCTCCTACAATGAGCAGTTCTTC.

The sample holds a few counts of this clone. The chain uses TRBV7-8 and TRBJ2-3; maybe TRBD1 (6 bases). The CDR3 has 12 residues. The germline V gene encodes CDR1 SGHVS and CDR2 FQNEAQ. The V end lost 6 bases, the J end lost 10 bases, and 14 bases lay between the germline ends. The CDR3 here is CASRTQGFAQYF. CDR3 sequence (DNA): TGTGCCAGCAGGACACAGGGTTTCGCGCAGTATTTT.

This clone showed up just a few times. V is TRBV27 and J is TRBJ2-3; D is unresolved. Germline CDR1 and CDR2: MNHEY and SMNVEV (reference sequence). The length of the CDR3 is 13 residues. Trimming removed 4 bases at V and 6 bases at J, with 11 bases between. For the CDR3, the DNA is TGTGCCAGCAGTTCCCCTTCCGAGGATACGCAGTATTTT. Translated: CASSSPSEDTQYF.

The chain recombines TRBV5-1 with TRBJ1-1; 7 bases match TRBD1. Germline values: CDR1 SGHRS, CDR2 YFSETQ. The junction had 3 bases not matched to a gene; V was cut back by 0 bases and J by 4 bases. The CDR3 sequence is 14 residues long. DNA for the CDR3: TGCGCCAGCAGCTTGGAGGGGGCGCCCACTGAAGCTTTCTTT. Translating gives CASSLEGAPTEAFF.

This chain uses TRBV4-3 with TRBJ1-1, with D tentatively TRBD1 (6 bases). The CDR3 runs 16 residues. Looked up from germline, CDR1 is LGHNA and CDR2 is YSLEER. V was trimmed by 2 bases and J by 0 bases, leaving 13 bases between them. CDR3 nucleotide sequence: TGCGCCAGCAGCCAACACAGGGTACAGTTGAACACTGAAGCTTTCTTT. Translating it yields CASSQHRVQLNTEAFF.

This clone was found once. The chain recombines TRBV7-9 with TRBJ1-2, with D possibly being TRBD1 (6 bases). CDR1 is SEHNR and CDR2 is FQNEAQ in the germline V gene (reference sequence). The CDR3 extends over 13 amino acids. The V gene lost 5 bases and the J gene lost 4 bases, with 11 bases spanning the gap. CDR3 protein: CASSQDRSYGYTF. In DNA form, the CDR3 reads TGTGCCAGCAGCCAAGACAGGAGCTATGGCTACACCTTC.

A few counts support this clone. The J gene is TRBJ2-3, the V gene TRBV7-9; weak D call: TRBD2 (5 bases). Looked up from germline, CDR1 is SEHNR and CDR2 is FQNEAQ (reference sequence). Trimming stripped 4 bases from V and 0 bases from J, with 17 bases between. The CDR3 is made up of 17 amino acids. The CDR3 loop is CASSWAGLLTSTDTQYF. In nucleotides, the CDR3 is TGTGCCAGCAGCTGGGCGGGCCTCTTAACAAGCACAGATACGCAGTATTTT.

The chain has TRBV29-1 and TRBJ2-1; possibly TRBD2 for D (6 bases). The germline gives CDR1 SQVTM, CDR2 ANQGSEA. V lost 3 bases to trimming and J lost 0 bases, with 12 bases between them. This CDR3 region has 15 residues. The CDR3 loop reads CSVDNSGSSYNEQFF. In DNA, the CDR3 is TGCAGCGTTGACAATAGCGGAAGCTCCTACAATGAGCAGTTCTTC.